The 25 T cell receptor beta chains reported below all come from one sample, sequenced in a study of shared clonotypes between healthy human individuals. Only in-frame clones appear in the TCRdb table, and some are missing; sequencing was by immunoSEQ multiplex PCR. The sample includes about 2.4 million clones, around nine tenths of them seen just once. The sequenced sample consisted of naive CD4+ T cells sorted from blood. Subset: CD45RA+ positively selected. All receptors come from a man aged 18 to 30 in good health.

In DNA, the CDR3 is TGTGCCAGCAGTGATATTGGGGTTCGTTCACCCCTCCACTTT. This encodes CASSDIGVRSPLHF. The chain carries TRBV6-1 and TRBJ1-6; D is unresolved. Trimming cost V 3 bases and J 9 bases, with 12 bases left between them. Germline values: CDR1 MNHNS, CDR2 SASEGT. The CDR3 consists of 14 residues.

This clone came up once. The chain recombines TRBV18 with TRBJ2-5; D might be TRBD1 (6 bases). The CDR3 totals 14 residues. Trimming took off 3 bases at V and 2 bases at J, with 10 bases between the two ends. Germline V gene sequence: CDR1 KGHSH, CDR2 LQKENI. The CDR3 protein is CASSPRQEQETQYF. The DNA for the CDR3 is TGTGCCAGCTCACCCCGACAGGAGCAAGAGACCCAGTACTTC.

The chain carries TRBV6-6 and TRBJ1-5, with 7 bases fitting TRBD1. CDR3 length: 14 amino acids. From germline, CDR1 is MNHNY and CDR2 SVGAGI (reference sequence). The V gene end was trimmed by 9 bases and the J gene end by 3 bases; junction bases not matched to a gene: 8. The CDR3 DNA sequence: TGTGCCAGTAAGCAACAGGGGTCCAATCAGCCCCAGCATTTT. Protein: CASKQQGSNQPQHF.

The rearrangement uses TRBV12-5 and TRBJ2-1; no clear D. CDR3 length equals 14 residues. V was clipped by 1 base and J by 4 bases, with 8 bases between them. Germline values: CDR1 LGHNT, CDR2 FRNRAP. DNA for the CDR3: TGTGCTAGTGGTTTGGGGGTTGAGTACAATGAGCAGTTCTTC. Translated, it gives CASGLGVEYNEQFF.

This chain connects TRBV10-3 to TRBJ2-2, with 9 bases that match TRBD1. The ends lost 5 bases at V and 3 bases at J; junction bases unmatched: 4. Germline CDR1 and CDR2: ENHRY and SYGVKD. This CDR3 has 15 residues. The CDR3: CAISPGQGYTGELFF. The CDR3 DNA reads as TGTGCCATCAGTCCGGGACAGGGTTACACCGGGGAGCTGTTTTTT.

This clone was observed once. The chain links TRBV19 to TRBJ2-2; TRBD1 might be the D (5 bases). In germline, CDR1 is LNHDA, CDR2 SQIVND (reference sequence). Trimming pared 3 bases from V and 4 bases from J, leaving 18 bases between. The CDR3 has 17 residues. The CDR3, as DNA: TGTGCCAGTAGTATTTGGGCAGGGAATTCGGGCACCGGGGAGCTGTTTTTT. Amino acids: CASSIWAGNSGTGELFF.

The chain carries TRBV10-3 and TRBJ2-7, with D tentatively TRBD2 (6 bases). Germline values: CDR1 ENHRY, CDR2 SYGVKD. CDR3 length equals 14 residues. Trimming shortened V by 0 bases and J by 5 bases, and 11 bases separated the two germline ends. CDR3 loop: CAISESWSSDEQYF. The CDR3 bases are TGTGCCATCAGTGAGTCTTGGTCTAGCGACGAGCAGTACTTC.

The V call is TRBV7-2, the J call TRBJ2-1; a possible D gene is TRBD2 (6 bases). Looked up from germline, CDR1 is SGHTA and CDR2 is FQGNSA. The ends were cut back, 1 base at V and 6 bases at J, with 13 bases in the middle. CDR3 length equals 15 residues. The DNA for the CDR3 is TGTGCCAGCAGCTTAGGGCTCGGACTACCCAATGAGCAGTTCTTC. Protein sequence: CASSLGLGLPNEQFF.

The chain uses TRBV7-9 and TRBJ2-3, with D uncertain. The germline gives CDR1 SEHNR, CDR2 FQNEAQ (reference sequence). The CDR3 length is 14 residues. Trimming cost V 4 bases and J 3 bases, with 11 bases left between them. CDR3 DNA: TGTGCCAGCAGCTCCAGCGATTCAACAGATACGCAGTATTTT. It is translated as CASSSSDSTDTQYF.

There are a few counts of this clone. This chain links TRBV30 with TRBJ1-5; D not certain. Germline assignment: CDR1 GTSNPN and CDR2 SVGIG (reference sequence). The CDR3 loop spans 14 amino acids. The V and J ends lost 1 base and 4 bases respectively, with 11 bases between them. CDR3 residues: CAWSDGNVNQPQHF. The CDR3 DNA reads TGTGCCTGGAGTGACGGGAATGTAAATCAGCCCCAGCATTTT.

The chain employs TRBV10-3 and TRBJ2-1; no reliable D call. V lost 2 bases, J lost 0 bases, and 11 bases lay in between. CDR3 length: 16 amino acids. Germline V lookup: CDR1 ENHRY, CDR2 SYGVKD. The CDR3 coding sequence is TGTGCCATCAGTGAGGCCGGTCGTAGCTCCTACAATGAGCAGTTCTTC. It specifies CAISEAGRSSYNEQFF.

The table lists this clone with a few counts. The chain couples TRBV11-2 to TRBJ2-3, with 7 bases matching TRBD2. This CDR3 is built from 18 residues. J lost 0 bases, V lost 0 bases, and 9 bases had no gene match. Germline loops: CDR1 SGHAT, CDR2 FQNNGV. CDR3: CASSLDPAKRGSTDTQYF. CDR3 nucleotide sequence: TGTGCCAGCAGCTTAGACCCCGCTAAGCGGGGTAGCACAGATACGCAGTATTTT. The full variable domain, in which reference TRBV11-2 and TRBJ2-3 provide the parts outside the CDR3, is EAGVAQSPRYKIIEKRQSVAFWCNPISGHATLYWYQQILGQGPKLLIQFQNNGVVDDSQLPKDRFSAERLKGVDSTLKIQPAKLEDSAVYLCASSLDPAKRGSTDTQYFGPGTRLTVL.

This chain joins TRBV4-1 and TRBJ2-3; 9 nucleotides line up with TRBD2. Trimming removed 0 bases from V and 2 bases from J; junction bases left unmatched: 6. Germline CDR1 MGHRA, CDR2 YSYEKL. This CDR3 is 17 amino acids long. The CDR3 sequence: CASSQDPSGAHTDTQYF. The CDR3 DNA sequence: TGCGCCAGCAGCCAAGATCCTAGCGGGGCTCACACAGATACGCAGTATTTT.

This clone has just one count. This chain connects TRBV19 to TRBJ1-2; D remains ambiguous. CDR1 and CDR2 (germline): LNHDA, SQIVND (reference sequence). V dropped 5 bases and J dropped 3 bases, with 13 bases sitting between them. The CDR3 loop spans 14 amino acids. The CDR3, as DNA: TGTGCCAGTAGTTACGTAGGAGCATACTATGGCTACACCTTC. Translation gives CASSYVGAYYGYTF.

The chain is built from TRBV18 and TRBJ2-7, with 10 positions matching TRBD2. Germline-derived CDR1 and CDR2 are KGHSH and LQKENI. The trim removed 5 bases at V and 3 bases at J, leaving 7 bases unmatched. The CDR3 covers 15 residues. DNA for the CDR3: TGTGCCAGCTCAGCAACCGGACTAGCGGTCTACGAGCAGTACTTC. Translation: CASSATGLAVYEQYF.

The chain carries TRBV6-1 and TRBJ1-3; no firm D call. V was cut by 4 bases and J by 0 bases, with 13 bases left in between. CDR3 length equals 16 residues. In germline, CDR1 is MNHNS, CDR2 SASEGT. The CDR3 coding sequence is TGTGCCAGCAGTGTCGGGTCGGTAAGCTCTGGAAACACCATATATTTT. Its translation is CASSVGSVSSGNTIYF.

The chain is built from TRBV7-8 and TRBJ2-2; no firm D call. Trimming stripped 0 bases from V and 4 bases from J, with 9 bases between. This CDR3 spans 15 amino acids. CDR1 and CDR2 (germline): SGHVS, FQNEAQ. The chain's CDR3 is CASSLAEMSTGELFF. The CDR3 DNA sequence: TGTGCCAGCAGCTTAGCGGAAATGAGCACCGGGGAGCTGTTTTTT.

This chain connects TRBV18 to TRBJ2-2, with D perhaps assigned TRBD1 or TRBD2 (6 bases each). Between the trimmed V and J ends, which lost 6 bases and 1 base, there was a span of 12 bases. CDR3 length: 15 residues. The germline V gene has CDR1 KGHSH and CDR2 LQKENI. The CDR3 nucleotides are TGTGCCAGCTCTCAGGGGACTCAGAACACCGGGGAGCTGTTTTTT. This sequence encodes CASSQGTQNTGELFF.

The chain carries TRBV11-3 and TRBJ1-2; D unresolved. The V gene lost 5 bases and the J gene lost 8 bases, with 21 bases spanning the gap. CDR1 and CDR2 from the germline V gene are SGHNT and YENEEA. The CDR3 has 15 amino acids. The CDR3 reads CASSGREPNLVGYTF. DNA of the CDR3: TGTGCCAGCAGCGGCCGCGAGCCTAACCTCGTAGGCTACACCTTC.

The chain joins TRBV9 to TRBJ2-7; 7 bases agree with TRBD1. The CDR3 runs 14 residues. Per the germline V gene, CDR1 is SGDLS and CDR2 is YYNGEE. Trimming cost V 3 bases and J 2 bases; bases outside gene matches: 5. The CDR3 loop is CASSEQGLPYEQYF. In DNA form, the CDR3 reads TGTGCCAGCAGCGAACAGGGGCTCCCCTACGAGCAGTACTTC.

Only one count was recorded for this clone. V usage is TRBV6-4 and J usage is TRBJ1-2; 8 bases line up with TRBD1. This CDR3 has 13 amino acids. V dropped 6 bases and J dropped 4; count of bases not matched to a gene: 4. Germline V gene lookup returns CDR1 MRHNA and CDR2 SNTAGT. The CDR3 protein is CASRATGAYGYTF. CDR3 in DNA: TGTGCCAGCAGGGCGACAGGGGCCTATGGCTACACCTTC.

The chain employs TRBV28 and TRBJ1-5; 7 bases match TRBD1. CDR3 length equals 15 residues. V was pared by 5 bases and J by 3 bases, with 7 bases of the junction left unmatched. In germline, CDR1 is MDHEN, CDR2 SYDVKM. In DNA form, the CDR3 reads TGTGCCAGCAGTCTGACCGGGACAGACAATCAGCCCCAGCATTTT. It yields the protein CASSLTGTDNQPQHF.

The V call is TRBV6-5, the J call TRBJ1-1; D unclear. Germline assignment: CDR1 MNHEY and CDR2 SVGAGI. The ends were cut back, 0 bases at V and 7 bases at J, with 12 bases in the middle. This CDR3 region has 14 residues. The CDR3 reads CASSYSRPGFEAFF. In DNA, the CDR3 is TGTGCCAGCAGTTACTCACGTCCGGGGTTTGAAGCTTTCTTT.

The chain links TRBV5-3 to TRBJ2-2, with D perhaps TRBD1 (5 bases). TRBV5-3 counts as an open reading frame of uncertain function. CDR3 length equals 16 residues. Trimming removed 0 bases from V and 1 base from J, with 10 bases in between. The CDR3 loop is CARSLVGRENTGELFF. CDR3 DNA sequence: TGTGCCAGAAGCTTGGTGGGCAGGGAGAACACCGGGGAGCTGTTTTTT.

This clone was observed a few times. The genes are TRBV5-1 and TRBJ1-2; D is undetermined. The V gene's germline CDR1 is SGHRS and CDR2 YFSETQ. V gave up 0 bases and J gave up 6 bases, with 15 bases separating them. The CDR3 totals 15 residues. In DNA, the CDR3 is TGCGCCAGCAGCTTGGTCTTAGGATTGGAAGATGGCTACACCTTC. This sequence encodes CASSLVLGLEDGYTF.